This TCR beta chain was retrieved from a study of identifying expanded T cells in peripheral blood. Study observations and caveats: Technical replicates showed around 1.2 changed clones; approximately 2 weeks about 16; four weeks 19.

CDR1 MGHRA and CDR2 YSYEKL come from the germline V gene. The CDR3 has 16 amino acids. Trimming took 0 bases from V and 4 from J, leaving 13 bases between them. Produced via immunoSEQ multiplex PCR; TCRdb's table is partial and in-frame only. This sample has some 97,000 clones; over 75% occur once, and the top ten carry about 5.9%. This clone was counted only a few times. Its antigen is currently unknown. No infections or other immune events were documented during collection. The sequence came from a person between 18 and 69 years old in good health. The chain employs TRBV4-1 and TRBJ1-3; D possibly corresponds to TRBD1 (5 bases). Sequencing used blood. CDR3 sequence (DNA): TGCGCCAGCAGCCAAGAAAGGGGTTCGGGCGGAAACACCATATATTTT. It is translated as CASSQERGSGGNTIYF.